This TCR beta chain appears in the sequencing data of a study of T cells after posttransplantation cyclophosphamide. Overall study findings and caveats: Later blood repertoires were often dominated by clones from the donor CD8+ memory compartment.

The V end lost 1 base, the J end lost 0 bases, and 3 bases lay between the germline ends. The CDR3 contains 13 residues. The V gene's germline CDR1 is MNHEY and CDR2 SVGAGI. Only in-frame clones appear in the TCRdb table, and some are missing; sequencing was by immunoSEQ multiplex PCR. The sample shows more than 3,000 clones, none of them appearing just once. This clone was counted many times. The antigen is undetermined. Cyclophosphamide on days +3 and +4 followed busulfan-fludarabine conditioning and a marrow graft. Source: PBMCs, taken after allogeneic stem cell transplant with posttransplant cyclophosphamide. The clonotype comes from a young adult male patient who received an allogeneic stem cell transplant from a related donor, was CMV-positive, and had acute GVHD only. The graft donor may account for some of the T cells. This chain links TRBV6-5 with TRBJ1-1, with D unresolved. The CDR3 loop is CASSYFMNTEAFF. The DNA of the CDR3 is TGTGCCAGCAGTTACTTTATGAACACTGAAGCTTTCTTT.